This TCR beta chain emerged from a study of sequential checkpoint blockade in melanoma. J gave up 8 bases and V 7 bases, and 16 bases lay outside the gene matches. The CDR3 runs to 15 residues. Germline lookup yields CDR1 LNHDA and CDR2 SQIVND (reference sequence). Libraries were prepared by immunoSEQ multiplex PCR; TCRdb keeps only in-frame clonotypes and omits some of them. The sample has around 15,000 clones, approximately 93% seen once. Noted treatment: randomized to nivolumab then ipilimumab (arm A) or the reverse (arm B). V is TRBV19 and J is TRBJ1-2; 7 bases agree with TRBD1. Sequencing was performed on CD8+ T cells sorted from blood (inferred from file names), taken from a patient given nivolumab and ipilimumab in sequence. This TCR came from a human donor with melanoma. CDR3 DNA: TGTGCCAGTATCCCGACTTCGACAGGGACTAGGGGCTACACCTTC. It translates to CASIPTSTGTRGYTF.